Listed below are T cell receptor beta chains from one sample, sequenced in a study of CD8+ T cells in alopecia areata. The table came from immunoSEQ multiplex PCR; TCRdb's copy has only in-frame clones and leaves some out. This repertoire shows some 170,000 clones, 58% found once; its top ten account for around 15%. Sequenced material: CD4+ T cells sorted from blood, taken at roughly week 55, from a patient treated with tofacitinib. The source of these receptors is a human donor with alopecia areata. Each CDR3 is given without its conserved first and last residue. Fields, in order: CDR3 length, V gene, J gene, CDR3 protein.

length: 13
V: TRBV7-8
J: TRBJ2-7
CDR3: ASSPQAGVRDEQY

length: 14
V: TRBV9
J: TRBJ1-3
CDR3: ASSSNRGGSGNTIY

length: 12
V: TRBV2
J: TRBJ1-2
CDR3: ASSETTFNYGYT

length: 11
V: TRBV5-1
J: TRBJ1-2
CDR3: ASRGIEGSGYT

length: 12
V: TRBV6-5
J: TRBJ1-6
CDR3: ASSYGLYNSPLH

length: 14
V: TRBV4-1
J: TRBJ2-2
CDR3: ASSLPGTGNTGELF

length: 10
V: TRBV29-1
J: TRBJ1-5
CDR3: SAGGGEEPQH

length: 12
V: TRBV5-1
J: TRBJ2-7
CDR3: ASSPGEGRNEQY

length: 15
V: TRBV2
J: TRBJ2-3
CDR3: ASSGQGATGMMDTQY

length: 9
V: TRBV6-5
J: TRBJ1-2
CDR3: ATLQGFGYT

length: 11
V: TRBV29-1
J: TRBJ1-5
CDR3: SVEFQGGQPQH

length: 12
V: TRBV30
J: TRBJ2-3
CDR3: AWSRTRFTDTQY

length: 11
V: TRBV29-1
J: TRBJ1-1
CDR3: SVIPGPGTEAF

length: 12
V: TRBV4-2
J: TRBJ2-3
CDR3: ASSRFGEPDTQY

length: 14
V: TRBV9
J: TRBJ2-7
CDR3: ASSPRPRGRLYEQY

length: 11
V: TRBV29-1
J: TRBJ1-5
CDR3: SVGDSTGQPQH

length: 11
V: TRBV7-2
J: TRBJ1-2
CDR3: ASSLRGERGYT

length: 12
V: TRBV7-9
J: TRBJ2-7
CDR3: ASTRDRAGLEQY

length: 11
V: TRBV7-3
J: TRBJ2-5
CDR3: ASSPTGGETQY

length: 14
V: TRBV30
J: TRBJ1-6
CDR3: AWREDRVWAGSPLH

length: 12
V: TRBV4-1
J: TRBJ2-5
CDR3: ASSQDPGWEDQY

length: 12
V: TRBV5-1
J: TRBJ1-1
CDR3: ASSGGQGTTEAF

length: 14
V: TRBV30
J: TRBJ2-2
CDR3: AWSDTGLAGARALF

length: 10
V: TRBV14
J: TRBJ1-1
CDR3: ASSLGSTEAF

length: 9
V: TRBV20-1
J: TRBJ2-1
CDR3: SATVYNEQF

length: 11
V: TRBV19
J: TRBJ1-4
CDR3: ASNARGREKLF

length: 13
V: TRBV15
J: TRBJ1-1
CDR3: ATSRDGGLGTEAF

length: 13
V: TRBV5-1
J: TRBJ2-3
CDR3: ASSLDGASTDTQY

length: 14
V: TRBV5-6
J: TRBJ2-3
CDR3: ASSRRTSGGKDTQY

length: 12
V: TRBV14
J: TRBJ1-4
CDR3: ASSPGPLGEKLF

length: 12
V: TRBV14
J: TRBJ1-1
CDR3: ASSQGWQSTEAF

length: 10
V: TRBV30
J: TRBJ1-1
CDR3: AWSGMNTEAF

length: 12
V: TRBV30
J: TRBJ1-2
CDR3: AGESVGQGSGYT

length: 12
V: TRBV30
J: TRBJ1-4
CDR3: AWKRQGTNEKLF

length: 11
V: TRBV5-1
J: TRBJ2-5
CDR3: ASSLEGEETQY

length: 12
V: TRBV18
J: TRBJ1-6
CDR3: ASSPSPYNSPLH

length: 14
V: TRBV28
J: TRBJ2-7
CDR3: ASSLGTATIFTEQY

length: 15
V: TRBV2
J: TRBJ1-5
CDR3: ASSGQGGPYSNQPQH

length: 12
V: TRBV10-3
J: TRBJ2-3
CDR3: AISYGPNTDTQY

length: 12
V: TRBV29-1
J: TRBJ2-2
CDR3: SVGDRLNTGELF

length: 10
V: TRBV5-1
J: TRBJ1-2
CDR3: ASSPRYYGYT

length: 12
V: TRBV29-1
J: TRBJ2-7
CDR3: SVNTGQGAYEQY

length: 13
V: TRBV7-2
J: TRBJ2-4
CDR3: ASSSGTQKVNIQY

length: 15
V: TRBV23-1
J: TRBJ1-2
CDR3: ASSHSAKRRGLGGYT

length: 14
V: TRBV18
J: TRBJ2-7
CDR3: ASSPPAGQGSYEQY

length: 9
V: TRBV9
J: TRBJ2-1
CDR3: ASSFDYEQF

length: 11
V: TRBV29-1
J: TRBJ2-7
CDR3: SATSQGGDEQY

length: 11
V: TRBV7-9
J: TRBJ1-1
CDR3: ASSLRQNTEAF

length: 12
V: TRBV4-1
J: TRBJ1-1
CDR3: ASSQDRLNTEAF

length: 13
V: TRBV9
J: TRBJ2-4
CDR3: ASSRRGATKNIQY

length: 12
V: TRBV27
J: TRBJ1-2
CDR3: ASSLTGGNYGYT

length: 11
V: TRBV11-3
J: TRBJ2-7
CDR3: ASSTLNSYEQY

length: 14
V: TRBV29-1
J: TRBJ1-2
CDR3: SVRSTGQGTFYGYT

length: 12
V: TRBV10-3
J: TRBJ1-2
CDR3: AIRTRTGGGGYT

length: 11
V: TRBV7-6
J: TRBJ2-5
CDR3: ASSLARAPPQY

length: 12
V: TRBV9
J: TRBJ2-7
CDR3: ASSAGQGTHEQY

length: 11
V: TRBV7-9
J: TRBJ1-5
CDR3: ASSPLGGQPQH

length: 11
V: TRBV7-2
J: TRBJ2-5
CDR3: ASSPGTQETQY

length: 10
V: TRBV30
J: TRBJ1-6
CDR3: AWTTSHSPLH